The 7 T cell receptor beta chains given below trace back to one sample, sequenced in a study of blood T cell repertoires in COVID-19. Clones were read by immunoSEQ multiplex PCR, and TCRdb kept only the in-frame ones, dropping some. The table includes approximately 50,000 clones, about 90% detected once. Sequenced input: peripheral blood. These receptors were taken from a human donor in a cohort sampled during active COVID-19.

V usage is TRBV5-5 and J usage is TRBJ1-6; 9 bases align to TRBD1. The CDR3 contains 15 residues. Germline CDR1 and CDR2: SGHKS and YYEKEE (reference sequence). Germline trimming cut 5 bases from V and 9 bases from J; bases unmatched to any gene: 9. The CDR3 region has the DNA TGTGCCAGCAGTCCACGGACAGGGGAAAGTTCACCCCTCCACTTT. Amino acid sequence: CASSPRTGESSPLHF. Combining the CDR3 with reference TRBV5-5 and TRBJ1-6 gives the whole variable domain DAGVTQSPTHLIKTRGQQVTLRCSPISGHKSVSWYQQVLGQGPQFIFQYYEKEERGRGNFPDRFSARQFPNYSSELNVNALLLGDSALYLCASSPRTGESSPLHFGNGTRLTVT.

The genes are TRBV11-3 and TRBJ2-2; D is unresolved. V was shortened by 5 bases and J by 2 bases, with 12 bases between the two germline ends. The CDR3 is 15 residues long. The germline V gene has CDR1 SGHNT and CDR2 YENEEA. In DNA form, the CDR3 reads TGTGCCAGCAGCCCCCGTGGTACTAACACCGGGGAGCTGTTTTTT. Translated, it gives CASSPRGTNTGELFF. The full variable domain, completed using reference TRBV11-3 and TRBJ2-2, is EAGVVQSPRYKIIEKKQPVAFWCNPISGHNTLYWYLQNLGQGPELLIRYENEEAVDDSQLPKDRFSAERLKGVDSTLKIQPAELGDSAVYLCASSPRGTNTGELFFGEGSRLTVL.

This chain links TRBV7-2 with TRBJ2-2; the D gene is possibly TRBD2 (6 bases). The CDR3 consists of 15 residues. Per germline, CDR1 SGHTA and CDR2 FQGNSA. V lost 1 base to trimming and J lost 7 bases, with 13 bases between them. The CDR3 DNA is TGTGCCAGCAGCTTAGAGGAGGGAGTGGGCGGGGAGCTGTTTTTT. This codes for CASSLEEGVGGELFF.

CDR3 loop: CASSQGTSGRGYEQFF. CDR3 nucleotides: TGTGCCAGCAGCCAGGGGACTAGCGGGAGGGGGTATGAGCAGTTCTTC. This chain uses TRBV3-1 (or the pseudogene TRBV3-2) with TRBJ2-1, with TRBD2 matching 16 bases. The V segment lost 3 bases and the J segment 8 bases; nucleotides outside the gene matches: 4. Germline lookup yields CDR1 LGHDT and CDR2 YNNKEL (reference sequence). There are 16 residues in the CDR3.

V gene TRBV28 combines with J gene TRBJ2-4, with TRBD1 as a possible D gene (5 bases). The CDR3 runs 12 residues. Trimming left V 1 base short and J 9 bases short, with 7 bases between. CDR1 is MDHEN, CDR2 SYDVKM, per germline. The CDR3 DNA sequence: TGTGCCAGCAGTTTATCTAGGGGCATTCAGTACTTC. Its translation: CASSLSRGIQYF.

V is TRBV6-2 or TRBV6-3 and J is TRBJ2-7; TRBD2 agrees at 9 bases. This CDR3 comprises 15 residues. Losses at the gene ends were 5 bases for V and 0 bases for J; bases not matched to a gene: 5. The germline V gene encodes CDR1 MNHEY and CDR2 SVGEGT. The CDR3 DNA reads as TGTGCCAGCAGTCGGAGCGGGGGGAGCTCCTACGAGCAGTACTTC. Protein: CASSRSGGSSYEQYF.

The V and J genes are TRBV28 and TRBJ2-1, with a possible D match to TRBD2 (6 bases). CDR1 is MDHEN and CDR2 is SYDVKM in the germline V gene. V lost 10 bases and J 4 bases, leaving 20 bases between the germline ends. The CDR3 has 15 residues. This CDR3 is CANPLSGPNYNEQFF. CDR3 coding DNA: TGTGCCAACCCGCTAAGCGGGCCCAATTACAATGAGCAGTTCTTC.